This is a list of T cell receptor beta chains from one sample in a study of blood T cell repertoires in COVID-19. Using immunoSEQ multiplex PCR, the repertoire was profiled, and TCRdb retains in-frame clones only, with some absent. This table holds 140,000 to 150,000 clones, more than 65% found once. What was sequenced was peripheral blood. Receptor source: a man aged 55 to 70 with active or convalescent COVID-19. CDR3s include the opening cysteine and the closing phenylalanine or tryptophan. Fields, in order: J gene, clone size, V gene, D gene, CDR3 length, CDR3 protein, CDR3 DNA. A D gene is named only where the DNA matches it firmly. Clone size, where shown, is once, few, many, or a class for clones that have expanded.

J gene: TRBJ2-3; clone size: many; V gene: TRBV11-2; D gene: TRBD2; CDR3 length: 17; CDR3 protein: CASSFIAGARNSGTQYF; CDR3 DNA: TGTGCCAGCAGCTTCATAGCGGGGGCCCGGAATAGTGGTACGCAGTATTTT
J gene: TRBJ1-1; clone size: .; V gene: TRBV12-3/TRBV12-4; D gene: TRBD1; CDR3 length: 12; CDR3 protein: CASSFWQGGAFF; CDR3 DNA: TGTGCCAGCAGTTTCTGGCAGGGGGGAGCTTTCTTT
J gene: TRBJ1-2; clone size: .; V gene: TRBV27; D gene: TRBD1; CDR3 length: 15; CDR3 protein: CASSFTGGSGYGYTF; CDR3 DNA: TGTGCCAGCAGTTTTACAGGGGGCAGCGGCTATGGCTACACCTTC
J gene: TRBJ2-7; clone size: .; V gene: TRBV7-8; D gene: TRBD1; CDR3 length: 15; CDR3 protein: CASSSDRVPSYEQYF; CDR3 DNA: TGTGCCAGCAGCTCTGACAGGGTGCCCTCCTACGAGCAGTACTTC
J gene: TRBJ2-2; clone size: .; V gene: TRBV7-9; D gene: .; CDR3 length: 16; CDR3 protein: CASRQTDTGGAGELFF; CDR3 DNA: TGTGCCAGCAGACAAACGGACACCGGAGGGGCCGGGGAGCTGTTTTTT
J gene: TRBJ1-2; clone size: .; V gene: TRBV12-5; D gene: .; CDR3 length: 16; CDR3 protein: CASGLDVSQGGYGYTF; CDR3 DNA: TGTGCTAGTGGTTTGGACGTCTCTCAAGGCGGCTATGGCTACACCTTC
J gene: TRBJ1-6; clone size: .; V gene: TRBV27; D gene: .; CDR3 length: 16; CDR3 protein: CASSLNSLGGNSPLHF; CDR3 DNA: TGTGCCAGCAGTTTAAATTCTCTCGGGGGTAATTCACCCCTCCACTTT
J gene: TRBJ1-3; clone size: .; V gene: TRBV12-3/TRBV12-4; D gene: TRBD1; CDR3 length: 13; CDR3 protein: CASRQGWGNTIYF; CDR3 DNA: TGTGCCAGCCGACAGGGTTGGGGAAACACCATATATTTT
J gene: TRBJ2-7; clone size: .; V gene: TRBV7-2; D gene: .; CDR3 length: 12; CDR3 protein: CASSSVLYEQYF; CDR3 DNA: TGTGCCAGCAGCTCGGTTCTCTACGAGCAGTACTTC
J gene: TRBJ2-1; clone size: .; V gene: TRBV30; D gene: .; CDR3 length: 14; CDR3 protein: CAWSVLSRPNEQFF; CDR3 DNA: TGTGCCTGGAGTGTACTAAGTAGGCCCAATGAGCAGTTCTTC
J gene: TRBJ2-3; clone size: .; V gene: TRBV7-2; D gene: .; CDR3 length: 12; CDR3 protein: CASSSTADTQYF; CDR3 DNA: TGTGCCAGCAGCTCCACGGCAGATACGCAGTATTTT
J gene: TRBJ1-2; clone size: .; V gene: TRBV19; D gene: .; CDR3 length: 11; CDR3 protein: CASRGGDGYTF; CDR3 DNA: TGTGCCAGCCGTGGGGGGGACGGCTACACCTTC
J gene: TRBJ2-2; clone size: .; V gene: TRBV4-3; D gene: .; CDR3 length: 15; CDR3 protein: CASSQDGSYTGELFF; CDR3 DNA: TGCGCCAGCAGCCAAGACGGGAGTTACACCGGGGAGCTGTTTTTT
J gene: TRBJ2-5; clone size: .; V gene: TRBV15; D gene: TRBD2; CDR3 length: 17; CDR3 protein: CATSRDLSGGTGETQYF; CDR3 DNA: TGTGCCACCAGCAGAGATCTCTCCGGGGGGACTGGGGAGACCCAGTACTTC
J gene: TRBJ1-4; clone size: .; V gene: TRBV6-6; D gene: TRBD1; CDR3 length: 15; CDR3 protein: CASTDYRTGREKLFF; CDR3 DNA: TGTGCCAGCACCGACTATCGGACAGGGCGTGAAAAACTGTTTTTT
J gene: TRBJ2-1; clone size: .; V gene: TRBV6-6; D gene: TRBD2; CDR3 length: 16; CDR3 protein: CATLRGLAGGDNEQFF; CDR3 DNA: TGTGCCACCCTAAGGGGACTAGCGGGGGGGGACAATGAGCAGTTCTTC
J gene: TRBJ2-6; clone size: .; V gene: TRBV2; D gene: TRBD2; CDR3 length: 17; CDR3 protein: CASSETSGGPGANVLTF; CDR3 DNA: TGTGCCAGCAGTGAAACGAGCGGGGGCCCTGGGGCCAACGTCCTGACTTTC
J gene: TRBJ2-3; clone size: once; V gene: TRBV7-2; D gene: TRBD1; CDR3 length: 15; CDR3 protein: CASSSRTGFTDTQYF; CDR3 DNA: TGTGCCAGCAGCTCAAGGACAGGGTTTACAGATACGCAGTATTTT
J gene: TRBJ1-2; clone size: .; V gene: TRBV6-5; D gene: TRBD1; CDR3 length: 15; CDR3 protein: CASSYRQGALYGYTF; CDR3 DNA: TGTGCCAGCAGTTATCGTCAGGGGGCCCTCTATGGCTACACCTTC
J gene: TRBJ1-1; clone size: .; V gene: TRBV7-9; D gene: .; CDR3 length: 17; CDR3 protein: CASSWSPRDLQNTEAFF; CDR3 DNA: TGTGCCAGCAGCTGGTCCCCCAGGGATCTTCAGAACACTGAAGCTTTCTTT
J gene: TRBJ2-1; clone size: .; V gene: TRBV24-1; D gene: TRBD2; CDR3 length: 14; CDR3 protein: CATRAGVDYNEQFF; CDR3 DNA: TGTGCCACCAGGGCGGGAGTGGACTACAATGAGCAGTTCTTC
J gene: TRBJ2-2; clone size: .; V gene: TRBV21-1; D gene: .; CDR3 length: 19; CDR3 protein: CASNLNRLDLTRSTGELFF; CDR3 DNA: TGTGCCAGCAACCTAAACAGGCTTGACCTGACCCGTAGCACCGGGGAGCTGTTTTTT
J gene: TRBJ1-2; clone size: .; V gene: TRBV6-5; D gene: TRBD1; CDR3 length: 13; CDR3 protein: CASSRQGDYGYTF; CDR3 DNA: TGTGCCAGCTCTCGACAGGGGGACTATGGCTACACCTTC
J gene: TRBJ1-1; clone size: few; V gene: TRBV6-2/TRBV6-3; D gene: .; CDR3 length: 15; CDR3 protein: CASSLPGTENTEAFF; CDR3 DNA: TGTGCCAGCAGCCTTCCGGGAACGGAGAACACTGAAGCTTTCTTT
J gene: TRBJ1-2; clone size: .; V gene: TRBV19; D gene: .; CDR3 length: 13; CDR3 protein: CASSIDRADGYTF; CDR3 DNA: TGTGCCAGTAGTATAGACAGGGCGGATGGCTACACCTTC
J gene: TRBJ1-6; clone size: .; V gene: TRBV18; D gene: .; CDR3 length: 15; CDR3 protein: CASSPGLASDSPLHF; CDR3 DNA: TGTGCCAGCTCACCAGGGCTGGCTTCGGATTCACCCCTCCACTTT
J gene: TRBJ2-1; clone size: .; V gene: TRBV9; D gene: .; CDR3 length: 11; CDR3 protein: CASSANNEQFF; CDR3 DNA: TGTGCCAGCAGCGCCAACAATGAGCAGTTCTTC
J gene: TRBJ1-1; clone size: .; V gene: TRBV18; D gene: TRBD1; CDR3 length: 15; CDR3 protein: CASSPTGLSDTEAFF; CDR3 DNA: TGTGCCAGCTCACCGACAGGGTTGAGTGACACTGAAGCTTTCTTT
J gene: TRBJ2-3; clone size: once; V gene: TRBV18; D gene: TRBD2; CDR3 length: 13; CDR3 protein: CASSPGAGETQYF; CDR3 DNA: TGTGCCAGCTCACCGGGCGCGGGAGAGACGCAGTATTTT
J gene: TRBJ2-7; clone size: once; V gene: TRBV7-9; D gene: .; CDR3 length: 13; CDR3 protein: CASEDSSYYEQYF; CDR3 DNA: TGTGCCAGCGAAGACAGTTCCTACTACGAGCAGTACTTC
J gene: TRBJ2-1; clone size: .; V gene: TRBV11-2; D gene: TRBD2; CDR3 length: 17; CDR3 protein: CASINLAGGLYRNEQFF; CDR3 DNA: TGTGCCAGCATCAATTTAGCGGGGGGCCTCTACCGCAATGAGCAGTTCTTC
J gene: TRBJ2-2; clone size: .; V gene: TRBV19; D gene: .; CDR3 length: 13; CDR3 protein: CASSPQNTGELFF; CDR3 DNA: TGTGCCAGTAGTCCCCAGAACACCGGGGAGCTGTTTTTT
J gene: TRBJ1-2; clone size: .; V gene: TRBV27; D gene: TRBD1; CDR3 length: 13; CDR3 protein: CASSRTGGSGYTF; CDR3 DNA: TGTGCCAGCAGTCGGACAGGGGGCAGTGGCTACACCTTC
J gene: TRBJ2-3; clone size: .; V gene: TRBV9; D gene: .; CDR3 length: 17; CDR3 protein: CASSVEGTGLITDTQYF; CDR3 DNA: TGTGCCAGCAGCGTAGAGGGAACAGGGCTGATAACAGATACGCAGTATTTT
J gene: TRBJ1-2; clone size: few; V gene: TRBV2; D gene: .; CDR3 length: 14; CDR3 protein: CASSVWPTDKGYTF; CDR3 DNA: TGTGCCAGCAGTGTCTGGCCAACCGATAAGGGCTACACCTTC
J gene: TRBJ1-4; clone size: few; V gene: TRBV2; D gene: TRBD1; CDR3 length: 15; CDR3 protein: CASSGDSGLNEKLFF; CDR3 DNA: TGTGCCAGCAGTGGGGACAGCGGGCTTAATGAAAAACTGTTTTTT
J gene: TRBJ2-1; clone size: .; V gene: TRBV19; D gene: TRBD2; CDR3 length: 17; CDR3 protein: CASSRPVREGPYNEQFF; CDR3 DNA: TGTGCCAGTAGTAGACCCGTTCGGGAGGGGCCCTACAATGAGCAGTTCTTC
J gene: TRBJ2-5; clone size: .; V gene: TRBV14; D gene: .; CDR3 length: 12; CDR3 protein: CASSQVRETQYF; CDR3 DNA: TGTGCCAGCAGCCAAGTTCGGGAGACCCAGTACTTC
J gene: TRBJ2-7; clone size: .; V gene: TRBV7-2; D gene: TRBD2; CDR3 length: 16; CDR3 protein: CASSLEGTSGYYEQYF; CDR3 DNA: TGTGCCAGCAGCTTAGAAGGGACTAGCGGCTACTACGAGCAGTACTTC
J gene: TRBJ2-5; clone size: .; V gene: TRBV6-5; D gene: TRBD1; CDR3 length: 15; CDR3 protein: CASSLTRGPVGTQYF; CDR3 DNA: TGTGCCAGCAGTTTAACCAGGGGGCCGGTCGGGACCCAGTACTTC